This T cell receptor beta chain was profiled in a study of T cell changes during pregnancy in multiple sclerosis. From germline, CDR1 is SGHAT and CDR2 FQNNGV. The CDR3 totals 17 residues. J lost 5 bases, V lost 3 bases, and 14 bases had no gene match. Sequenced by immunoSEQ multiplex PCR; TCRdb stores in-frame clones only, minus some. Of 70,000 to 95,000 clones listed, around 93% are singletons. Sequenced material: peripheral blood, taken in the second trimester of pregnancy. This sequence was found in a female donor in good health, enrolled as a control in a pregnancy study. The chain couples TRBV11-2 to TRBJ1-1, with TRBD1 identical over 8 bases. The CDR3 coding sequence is TGTGCCAGCAGCTTCCGGGACAAGGCGAACAGGGGGACTGAAGCTTTCTTT. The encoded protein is CASSFRDKANRGTEAFF.